The rows below give T cell receptor beta chains drawn from one sample of a study of OX40 agonist ivuxolimab in advanced cancers. Data came from immunoSEQ multiplex PCR; TCRdb stores just in-frame clones and leaves some out. The sample comprises about 140,000 clones, around 93% of which are singletons, and more than 1% rests with the top ten. Sequencing was performed on CD4+ or CD8+ T cells sorted from blood, taken in a trial of the OX40 agonist ivuxolimab. Receptor source: an adult with an advanced solid tumor such as melanoma, head and neck, liver or kidney cancer. The CDR3 runs from the conserved cysteine through the conserved F or W. A D gene is named only where the DNA matches it firmly. Part of the rows lack a size; the others show once, few, many or a class for expanded clones.

size	J	V	D	DNA	CDR3
once	TRBJ1-4	TRBV5-1	.	TGCGCCAGCACCCCAGGGGTAAATGAAAAACTGTTTTTT	CASTPGVNEKLFF
.	TRBJ1-5	TRBV15	.	TGTGCCACCAGCAGACACAGGGATGGCAATCAGCCCCAGCATTTT	CATSRHRDGNQPQHF
.	TRBJ2-7	TRBV11-2	.	TGTGCCAGCAGCCCTGACCCCCTAGGGGCGAGCTCCTACGAGCAGTACTTC	CASSPDPLGASSYEQYF
once	TRBJ2-1	TRBV7-8	TRBD2	TGTGCCAGCAGACTCAGCCGGACTAGCGGGGGGGCAAGGAGGAATGAGCAGTTCTTC	CASRLSRTSGGARRNEQFF
.	TRBJ1-1	TRBV7-3	.	TGTGCCAGCAGCTCAACAGGGCTCGGGGTAACTGAAGCTTTCTTT	CASSSTGLGVTEAFF
few	TRBJ2-1	TRBV7-2	TRBD1	TGTGCCAGCAGCTTTCAAGGGGGCGGATATAATGAGCAGTTCTTC	CASSFQGGGYNEQFF
.	TRBJ2-7	TRBV7-9	.	TGTGCCAGCAGCTTGGCAGGTTCGGTCAGGGTGGCTTACGAGCAGTACTTC	CASSLAGSVRVAYEQYF
.	TRBJ2-5	TRBV5-4	TRBD1	TGTGCCAGCAGCTTGGCCGGACAGGGGGCGCAAGAGACCCAGTACTTC	CASSLAGQGAQETQYF
.	TRBJ2-7	TRBV6-5	.	TGTGCCAGCAGCCCCCGACAGGTTTCCTACGAGCAGTACTTC	CASSPRQVSYEQYF
.	TRBJ1-2	TRBV5-1	.	TGCGCCAGCAGCTTGGCAGGGGTCCCCTCTTATGGCTACACCTTC	CASSLAGVPSYGYTF
.	TRBJ2-5	TRBV28	TRBD2	TGTGCCAGCAGTTTAAGGACTAGCGGGAGAGGGCCCACCCAAGAGACCCAGTACTTC	CASSLRTSGRGPTQETQYF
.	TRBJ1-2	TRBV5-5	.	TGTGCCAGCAGCCACTTCGGACAGCTTGGTTATGGCTACACCTTC	CASSHFGQLGYGYTF
.	TRBJ2-3	TRBV7-2	TRBD2	TGTGCCAGCATGCGGACTAGCTCAGATACGCAGTATTTT	CASMRTSSDTQYF
.	TRBJ2-7	TRBV10-3	.	TGTGCCATCAGTGGGACGTCAAGCTCCTACGAGCAGTACTTC	CAISGTSSSYEQYF
.	TRBJ2-7	TRBV5-4	.	TGTGCCAGCAGCTTGGCCAACGGATTCGAGCAGTACTTC	CASSLANGFEQYF
.	TRBJ2-5	TRBV20-1	.	TGCAGTGCTAGAATACTGGAGACCCAGTACTTC	CSARILETQYF
.	TRBJ1-2	TRBV19	TRBD1	TGTGCCACCGCGGACAGGGGAGCCTATGGCTACACCTTC	CATADRGAYGYTF
.	TRBJ2-7	TRBV15	.	TGTGCCACCAGCGGGGGACGAGGAACGTCGAAGGGGCACGAGCAGTACTTC	CATSGGRGTSKGHEQYF
.	TRBJ2-3	TRBV10-1	.	TGCGCCAGCAGTGAGCGGGGCGGGACCGTAGATACGCAGTATTTT	CASSERGGTVDTQYF
.	TRBJ2-5	TRBV5-1	.	TGCGCCAGCAGCTTCCAAGAGACCCAGTACTTC	CASSFQETQYF
.	TRBJ1-1	TRBV6-6	.	TGTGCCAGCAGTTATGAGGGGCTCGGTGAAGCTTTCTTT	CASSYEGLGEAFF
.	TRBJ2-4	TRBV9	.	TGTGCCAGCAGCGTAGGCCATCAAAACATTCAGTACTTC	CASSVGHQNIQYF
.	TRBJ2-7	TRBV7-2	.	TGTGCCAGCAGCTTAGCCGTCCCCTCGGGTTACCACTACGAGCAGTACTTC	CASSLAVPSGYHYEQYF
once	TRBJ2-7	TRBV7-8	.	TGTGCCAGCAGCTTAGCGCAGGGTAGAGGCTCCTACGAGCAGTACTTC	CASSLAQGRGSYEQYF
.	TRBJ2-1	TRBV7-3	.	TGTGCCAGCAGCTCGGACCCGAACAATGAGCAGTTCTTC	CASSSDPNNEQFF
.	TRBJ1-5	TRBV27	TRBD1	TGTGCCAGCAGTACCCTCGGACAGGGTAATCCAAACCTCAATCAGCCCCAGCATTTT	CASSTLGQGNPNLNQPQHF
.	TRBJ1-4	TRBV7-9	TRBD1	TGTGCCAGCAGCTCGGCCCGGACAGGATTTAATGAAAAACTGTTTTTT	CASSSARTGFNEKLFF
.	TRBJ1-2	TRBV7-2	TRBD1	TGTGCCAGCAGCTTAGGTCGGACAGGGGGGAACTATGGCTACACCTTC	CASSLGRTGGNYGYTF
few	TRBJ1-1	TRBV7-9	TRBD1	TGTGCCAGCAGCTTTAGTGGGGCAGGGGGAGGCACTGAAGCTTTCTTT	CASSFSGAGGGTEAFF
.	TRBJ1-6	TRBV5-6	.	TGTGCCAGCAGCCCCCGGGACACCTATAATTCACCCCTCCACTTT	CASSPRDTYNSPLHF
.	TRBJ2-5	TRBV30	.	.	CACLQVASGSAPRYF
.	TRBJ1-3	TRBV7-2	TRBD1	TGTGCCAGCAGCTTTAGACAGGGAAGAGGAAACACCATATATTTT	CASSFRQGRGNTIYF
.	TRBJ1-2	TRBV5-3	.	TGTGCCAGAAGCTTAAGTGCGGGGTTCTACGGCTACACCTTC	CARSLSAGFYGYTF
.	TRBJ2-7	TRBV5-1	TRBD2	TGCGCCAGCAGCTTGAGTTGGCTAGCGGGGTCCTACGAGCAGTACTTC	CASSLSWLAGSYEQYF
few	TRBJ1-3	TRBV7-9	.	TGTGCCAGCAGCTTTGAGCCCTCTGGAAACACCATATATTTT	CASSFEPSGNTIYF
.	TRBJ1-6	TRBV5-4	TRBD1	TGTGCCAGCAGCCAACGACAGGGATATGGATTAGCCCTCCACTTT	CASSQRQGYGLALHF
.	TRBJ1-2	TRBV19	.	TGTGCCAGTAGTAATCCACAGGCTGGAGATGGCTACACCTTC	CASSNPQAGDGYTF
.	TRBJ1-3	TRBV4-3	.	TGCGCCAGCAGCCAACTTAACAAGCCTGGAAACACCATATATTTT	CASSQLNKPGNTIYF
.	TRBJ2-5	TRBV27	.	TGTGCCAGCAGTTTAGGGCTAGACCAAGAGACCCAGTACTTC	CASSLGLDQETQYF
.	TRBJ2-1	TRBV28	TRBD2	TGTGCCAGCAGTCGGGGGAGACTAGCGGGAGGGGGAAATGAGCAGTTCTTC	CASSRGRLAGGGNEQFF
.	TRBJ1-4	TRBV7-8	TRBD1	TGTGCCAGCAGCTTCAGGGGGCCGACTAATGAAAAACTGTTTTTT	CASSFRGPTNEKLFF
.	TRBJ1-3	TRBV5-1	TRBD1	TGCGCCAGCACCCCGGGACAGGGAGGGTTAAACACCATATATTTT	CASTPGQGGLNTIYF
.	TRBJ2-7	TRBV30	TRBD1	TGTGCCTGGAACCGACAGGGGGAGTACGAGCAGTACTTC	CAWNRQGEYEQYF
.	TRBJ2-5	TRBV5-1	TRBD1	TGCGCCAGCAGCTTGGGCGGGACAGGGCGGGAGACCCAGTACTTC	CASSLGGTGRETQYF
once	TRBJ1-2	TRBV9	.	TGTGCCAGCAGCGGGGGCGGGTCACACAACTATGGCTACACCTTC	CASSGGGSHNYGYTF
.	TRBJ2-5	TRBV28	.	TGTGCCAGCAGGGACATGGGCAGGGCTCAAGAGACCCAGTACTTC	CASRDMGRAQETQYF
.	TRBJ2-3	TRBV9	TRBD1	TGTGCCAGCAGCCTCGGACAGGGGGCCTACACAGATACGCAGTATTTT	CASSLGQGAYTDTQYF
.	TRBJ2-7	TRBV7-2	TRBD1	TGTGCCAGCAGACTCGGACAGGGAACCTCCTACGAGCAGTACTTC	CASRLGQGTSYEQYF
.	TRBJ1-4	TRBV5-1	.	TGCGCCAGCAGCTTGGCCCCAGGAAATAATGAAAAACTGTTTTTT	CASSLAPGNNEKLFF
.	TRBJ1-5	TRBV6-6	.	TGTGCCAGCAGTTCCCAACAGTCCGTTGGCAATCAGCCCCAGCATTTT	CASSSQQSVGNQPQHF
.	TRBJ2-1	TRBV7-9	TRBD2	TGTGCCAGCAGGGCCCCCCCAGCGGGACGCATCAATGAGCAGTTCTTC	CASRAPPAGRINEQFF
.	TRBJ2-7	TRBV18	TRBD1	TGTGCCAGCTCACCATTTAGTTCAGGGGACAGGGTTTTCCCCTACGAGCAGTACTTC	CASSPFSSGDRVFPYEQYF
.	TRBJ2-5	TRBV5-6	.	TGTGCCAGCAGCGTGGGACCAGCCTCATTGCTAACAGAGACCCAGTACTTC	CASSVGPASLLTETQYF
few	TRBJ2-1	TRBV29-1	.	TGCACCTACTTAGGGTTGAGCCCGAATGAGCAGTTCTTC	CTYLGLSPNEQFF
.	TRBJ1-5	TRBV25-1	.	TGTGCCAGCAGTGAGTCGATAGCTAATCAGCCCCAGCATTTT	CASSESIANQPQHF